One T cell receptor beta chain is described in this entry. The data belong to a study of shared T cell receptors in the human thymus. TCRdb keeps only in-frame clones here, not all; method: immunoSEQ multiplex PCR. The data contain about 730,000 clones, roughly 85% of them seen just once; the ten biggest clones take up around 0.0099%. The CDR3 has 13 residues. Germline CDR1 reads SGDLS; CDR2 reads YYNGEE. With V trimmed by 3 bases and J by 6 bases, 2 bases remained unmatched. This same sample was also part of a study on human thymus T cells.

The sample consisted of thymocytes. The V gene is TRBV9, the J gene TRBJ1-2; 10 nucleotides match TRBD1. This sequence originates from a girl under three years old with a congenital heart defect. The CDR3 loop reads CASSAGQGNGYTF. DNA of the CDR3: TGTGCCAGCAGCGCGGGACAGGGGAATGGCTACACCTTC.